This passage covers 5 T cell receptor beta chains from one sample sequenced in a study of blood T cell repertoires in COVID-19. Assay used: immunoSEQ multiplex PCR; TCRdb lists only in-frame clones, some missing. The table lists 200,000 to 250,000 clones, about 82% of them singletons. Sequencing was carried out using PBMCs or T cells enriched from blood (not recorded which). Source of these receptors: a woman aged 45-60 years who had recovered from COVID-19.

The chain couples TRBV4-3 to TRBJ2-3; D is ambiguous. This CDR3 is built from 16 residues. V lost 0 bases and J lost 0, with 10 bases in between. CDR1 LGHNA and CDR2 YSLEER come from the germline V gene. CDR3 residues: CASSQDYTSSTDTQYF. The DNA of the CDR3 is TGCGCCAGCAGCCAAGATTACACATCTAGCACAGATACGCAGTATTTT.

This clone was counted once. V usage is TRBV9 and J usage is TRBJ1-6, with D unclear. V was trimmed by 0 bases and J by 13 bases, leaving 11 bases between them. The germline V gene has CDR1 SGDLS and CDR2 YYNGEE. The CDR3 runs to 13 residues. The CDR3: CASSVDSSGPLHF. The CDR3 DNA reads TGTGCCAGCAGCGTAGACAGCTCGGGGCCCCTCCACTTT.

This rearrangement joins TRBV27 to TRBJ2-5; D unresolved. Germline loops: CDR1 MNHEY, CDR2 SMNVEV (reference sequence). The CDR3 extends over 13 amino acids. Trimming removed 4 bases at V and 4 bases at J, with 10 bases between. CDR3 in DNA: TGTGCCAGCAGTTGGAGCGAAGCAGAGACCCAGTACTTC. Protein sequence: CASSWSEAETQYF.

The chain carries TRBV29-1 and TRBJ1-1; 10 bases match TRBD1. The CDR3 covers 11 residues. Germline assignment: CDR1 SQVTM and CDR2 ANQGSEA. The trim removed 4 bases at V and 11 bases at J, leaving 4 bases unmatched. The CDR3 spells CSVAGTGAAFF. The DNA of the CDR3 is TGCAGCGTTGCCGGGACAGGGGCCGCTTTCTTT.

The J gene is TRBJ2-7, the V gene TRBV3-1 (or the pseudogene TRBV3-2); D may be TRBD2 (5 bases). CDR3 size: 14 residues. V was pared by 4 bases and J by 6 bases, with 16 bases between. Germline lookup yields CDR1 LGHDT and CDR2 YNNKEL (reference sequence). CDR3 protein: CASSPGLAGLEQYF. The CDR3 nucleotides read TGTGCCAGCAGCCCCGGACTCGCTGGACTCGAGCAGTACTTC.